Presented here are 27 T cell receptor beta chains from one specimen sequenced in a study of T cell repertoires in cytomegalovirus infection. TCRdb processed the reads anew with MiXCR; each CDR3 protein has one entry. The data contain more than 300,000 distinct CDR3 sequences, about 35% of them seen just once; the ten biggest clones take up about 13%. These TCRs are of unknown antigen specificity. The sequencing used cultured PBMCs, collected from culture after CMV antigen stimulation. All receptors derive from a human donor in good health (CMV status not recorded). Some clones in this sample may be carry-over from other donors' samples.

This clonotype was seen a few times. The chain uses TRBV19 and TRBJ2-1; TRBD2 aligns across 7 bases. The length of the CDR3 is 20 residues. Germline values: CDR1 LNHDA, CDR2 SQIVND (reference sequence). Trimming cost V 0 bases and J 4 bases; bases outside gene matches: 18. In nucleotides, the CDR3 is TGTGCCAGTAGTATAGATCGGGGCGGGAGAGTGTCCCTACAATACAATGAGCAGTTCTTC. Amino acids: CASSIDRGGRVSLQYNEQFF.

The V and J genes are TRBV12-3 or TRBV12-4 and TRBJ2-1; D gene ambiguous. V was shortened by 7 bases and J by 2 bases, with 9 bases between the two germline ends. This CDR3 region has 13 residues. CDR3 DNA sequence: TGTGCCAGCACCATAAAACCCTACAATGAGCAGTTCTTC. It codes for CASTIKPYNEQFF.

This clonotype was detected a few times. The rearrangement uses TRBV11-1 and TRBJ2-7; 8 positions agree with TRBD2. Per germline, CDR1 SGHAT and CDR2 FQDESV (reference sequence). CDR3 length: 14 amino acids. Unmatched junction bases numbered 8, after V lost 4 bases and J lost 6 bases. The CDR3 DNA follows: TGTGCCAGCAGCTCGGGACTAGTCCTAAGCGAGCAGTACTTC. Translated: CASSSGLVLSEQYF.

This clonotype was seen a handful of times. CDR3: CSVEGQGDQPQHF. The CDR3 region has the DNA TGCAGCGTTGAGGGACAGGGCGATCAGCCCCAGCATTTT. This chain joins TRBV29-1 and TRBJ1-5; TRBD1 agrees at 9 bases. Germline V lookup: CDR1 SQVTM, CDR2 ANQGSEA. The V and J ends lost 3 bases and 5 bases, in that order; junction bases with no gene match: 2. The CDR3 contains 13 residues.

The chain has TRBV20-1 and TRBJ1-2, with 9 bases fitting TRBD1. This CDR3 region has 13 residues. From germline, CDR1 is DFQATT and CDR2 SNEGSKA (reference sequence). The ends lost 6 bases at V and 6 bases at J; junction bases unmatched: 8. The DNA of the CDR3 is TGCAGTGCAATTCCACAGGGGGCTGATGGCTACACCTTC. Translation gives CSAIPQGADGYTF.

This clonotype was seen more than once but under ten times. This chain connects TRBV4-3 to TRBJ2-5; D may be TRBD2 (5 bases). Per the germline V gene, CDR1 is LGHNA and CDR2 is YSLEER. The CDR3 is made up of 16 amino acids. V was trimmed by 0 bases and J by 4 bases, leaving 15 bases between them. Here the CDR3 reads CASSQEIEGYGETQYF. The CDR3 DNA reads TGCGCCAGCAGCCAAGAGATTGAGGGATACGGAGAGACCCAGTACTTC.

This clonotype was detected ten times or more. The DNA for the CDR3 is TGTGCCAGCAGGGGACTAGCGGGAGTACAGAACACCGGGGAGCTGTTTTTT. Translating it yields CASRGLAGVQNTGELFF. The chain links TRBV6-1 to TRBJ2-2; 14 nucleotides match TRBD2. Trimming removed 6 bases from V and 1 base from J; junction bases left unmatched: 4. The CDR3 totals 17 residues. Germline assignment: CDR1 MNHNS and CDR2 SASEGT.

The V call is TRBV7-8, the J call TRBJ1-1; TRBD1 is a possible D gene (6 bases). The germline V gene has CDR1 SGHVS and CDR2 FQNEAQ. There are 13 residues in the CDR3. Trimming cost V 1 base and J 7 bases, with 10 bases left between them. CDR3 in amino acids: CASSLGGQGEAFF. The CDR3, as DNA: TGTGCCAGCAGCTTAGGGGGGCAGGGTGAAGCTTTCTTT.

In this sample, this clonotype turned up a few times. The CDR3 DNA reads TGTGCTAGTGGGACGGGCTTGGACGTGAGCTCCTACAATGAGCAGTTCTTC. Its translation is CASGTGLDVSSYNEQFF. V gene TRBV12-5 combines with J gene TRBJ2-1; no firm D call. Germline assignment: CDR1 LGHNT and CDR2 FRNRAP. The CDR3 runs 17 residues. V gave up 6 bases and J gave up 0 bases, with 18 bases separating them.

This chain joins TRBV4-3 and TRBJ2-1; 10 bases map to TRBD2. The CDR3 is 17 amino acids. The germline CDR1 and CDR2 sequences are LGHNA and YSLEER. After removal of 0 bases from V and 5 bases from J, the junction contained 7 bases not matched to a gene. CDR3 protein: CASSQDRIAGGNNEQFF. The DNA for the CDR3 is TGCGCCAGCAGCCAAGATCGTATAGCGGGAGGCAACAATGAGCAGTTCTTC.

This clonotype was seen a handful of times. This chain uses TRBV30 with TRBJ2-7; D not resolved. V dropped 4 bases and J dropped 1 base, with 8 bases sitting between them. Germline loops: CDR1 GTSNPN, CDR2 SVGIG (reference sequence). CDR3 size: 12 residues. CDR3 DNA: TGTGCCTGGAACAGCTATTCCTACGAGCAGTACTTC. Amino acids: CAWNSYSYEQYF.

The V and J genes are TRBV6-5 and TRBJ1-4; TRBD1 aligns across 8 bases. The CDR3 is 17 amino acids. V lost 5 bases, J lost 0 bases, and 8 bases stayed unmatched. Germline CDR1 MNHEY, CDR2 SVGAGI. In DNA form, the CDR3 reads TGTGCCAGCAGTCGGACAGGGTCCTCCACAACTAATGAAAAACTGTTTTTT. Protein sequence: CASSRTGSSTTNEKLFF.

This clonotype has a handful of counts. CDR3 sequence reads: CASRPAGAGNTIYF. CDR3 sequence (DNA): TGTGCTAGTCGTCCCGCAGGAGCTGGAAACACCATATATTTT. The chain uses TRBV12-5 and TRBJ1-3; D remains ambiguous. With 8 bases removed from V and 2 bases from J, the gap between germline ends came to 13 bases. This CDR3 comprises 14 residues. The germline gives CDR1 LGHNT, CDR2 FRNRAP.

This clonotype was seen a few times. The genes are TRBV7-8 and TRBJ1-5; D is unresolved. V lost 5 bases and J lost 0, with 17 bases in between. This CDR3 comprises 17 residues. Germline loops: CDR1 SGHVS, CDR2 FQNEAQ. The CDR3 spells CASSPLGRSYSNQPQHF. Written as DNA, the CDR3 is TGTGCCAGCAGCCCCTTGGGGAGATCTTATAGCAATCAGCCCCAGCATTTT.

The sample holds a few counts of this clonotype. The chain joins TRBV7-8 to TRBJ2-1, with D unclear. Germline CDR1 reads SGHVS; CDR2 reads FQNEAQ. The CDR3 totals 14 residues. Deletions cut 6 bases from V and 2 bases from J, with 11 bases between. CDR3 DNA sequence: TGTGCCAGCAGGGGCTCATCCACCTACAATGAGCAGTTCTTC. Its protein is CASRGSSTYNEQFF.

This clonotype was counted between two and nine times. V and J are TRBV12-3 or TRBV12-4 and TRBJ1-6, with TRBD1 as a possible D gene (5 bases). The CDR3 covers 16 residues. With 0 bases removed from V and 9 bases from J, the gap between germline ends came to 15 bases. The CDR3 DNA sequence: TGTGCCAGCAGTTTAGCCGGGACCCAGAAGGGTTCACCCCTCCACTTT. Its translation is CASSLAGTQKGSPLHF.

The chain has TRBV12-3 or TRBV12-4 and TRBJ2-7; D not resolved. CDR3 size: 13 residues. Trimming removed 7 bases from V and 7 bases from J, with 17 bases in between. The CDR3 loop reads CASNEPILGEQYF. CDR3 DNA sequence: TGTGCCAGCAACGAGCCTATCCTGGGGGAGCAGTACTTC.

The chain links TRBV15 to TRBJ1-5, with 9 positions matching TRBD1. The J segment lost 5 bases and the V segment lost 1 base, leaving 3 bases of the junction unmatched. CDR3 length: 15 residues. Germline V gene data show CDR1 as LNHNV and CDR2 as YYDKDF (reference sequence). The CDR3 here is CATSRVGQGYQPQHF. CDR3 DNA: TGTGCCACCAGCAGAGTGGGACAGGGATATCAGCCCCAGCATTTT.

The sample holds many counts of this clonotype. The rearrangement links TRBV7-2 to TRBJ2-4; TRBD2 matches 7 bases. The germline gives CDR1 SGHTA, CDR2 FQGNSA. CDR3 size: 15 residues. V trimming: 2 bases; J trimming: 5 bases; junction bases outside the gene matches: 6. The CDR3 protein is CASSLTRAGENIQYF. DNA of the CDR3: TGTGCCAGCAGCTTAACCAGGGCGGGGGAAAACATTCAGTACTTC.

This clonotype was detected only a few times. This sequence joins TRBV12-3 or TRBV12-4 and TRBJ1-2; D unclear. V was cut by 5 bases and J by 5 bases, with 18 bases left in between. The CDR3 extends over 15 amino acids. The CDR3 region has the DNA TGTGCCAGCAGTCTTCGGCGGGGAGTAGGATATGGCTACACCTTC. Amino acids: CASSLRRGVGYGYTF.

The J gene is TRBJ2-1, the V gene TRBV5-6, with 8 bases identical to TRBD2. Germline V gives CDR1 SGHDT, CDR2 YYEEEE. CDR3 length: 13 residues. With V trimmed by 0 bases and J by 12 bases, 5 bases remained unmatched. The CDR3 spells CASSLVRAGGQFF. The CDR3 region has the DNA TGTGCCAGCAGCTTGGTTCGCGCGGGAGGGCAGTTCTTC.

The chain carries TRBV9 and TRBJ1-5; 8 positions agree with TRBD1. J was trimmed by 3 bases and V by 4 bases; bases with no gene match: 6. The CDR3 covers 15 residues. Germline loops: CDR1 SGDLS, CDR2 YYNGEE. The CDR3 protein is CASSKTGVDNQPQHF. CDR3 DNA: TGTGCCAGCAGCAAGACAGGGGTTGACAATCAGCCCCAGCATTTT. Looking up the rest from reference TRBV9 and TRBJ1-5 gives the full variable domain: DSGVTQTPKHLITATGQRVTLRCSPRSGDLSVYWYQQSLDQGLQFLIQYYNGEERAKGNILERFSAQQFPDLHSELNLSSLELGDSALYFCASSKTGVDNQPQHFGDGTRLSIL.

V usage is TRBV11-1 and J usage is TRBJ1-2, with TRBD1 identical over 8 bases. The germline gives CDR1 SGHAT, CDR2 FQDESV (reference sequence). V gave up 5 bases and J gave up 3 bases; unmatched junction bases: 8. This CDR3 comprises 15 residues. The CDR3 DNA is TGTGCCAGCAGCAAGGACAGGGCCGACTACTATGGCTACACCTTC. Translating gives CASSKDRADYYGYTF.

This clonotype was picked up a small number of times. The chain carries TRBV28 and TRBJ1-1; weak D call: TRBD1 (5 bases). The CDR3 spans 16 residues. V lost 7 bases to trimming and J lost 0 bases, with 18 bases between them. Germline-derived CDR1 and CDR2 are MDHEN and SYDVKM. For the CDR3, the DNA is TGTGCCAGCATCCCCTCGTGGGGGGATATGAACACTGAAGCTTTCTTT. Protein: CASIPSWGDMNTEAFF.

The chain couples TRBV27 to TRBJ2-2, with no clear D. The ends were cut back, 3 bases at V and 5 bases at J, with 13 bases in the middle. The CDR3 is 15 amino acids. Germline CDR1 reads MNHEY; CDR2 reads SMNVEV (reference sequence). The CDR3 coding sequence is TGTGCCAGCAGTTTTTCCGGAGTGGGGACCGGGGAGCTGTTTTTT. Encoded protein: CASSFSGVGTGELFF.

V gene TRBV29-1 combines with J gene TRBJ2-3; perhaps D is TRBD1 or TRBD2 (6 bases each). Germline V gives CDR1 SQVTM, CDR2 ANQGSEA. CDR3 length: 12 amino acids. Trimming removed 8 bases at V and 4 bases at J, with 13 bases between. DNA of the CDR3: TGCAGCACGGAGGGGGATGCAGATACGCAGTATTTT. It codes for CSTEGDADTQYF.

There are a few counts of this clonotype. V is TRBV6-5 and J is TRBJ2-3; D possibly corresponds to TRBD2 (5 bases). The V end was cut by 0 bases, the J end by 0 bases, with 19 bases between. CDR3 length: 19 residues. Germline V lookup: CDR1 MNHEY, CDR2 SVGAGI. The CDR3 DNA follows: TGTGCCAGCAGTTACTCGAATTCGCCAGGACGGGGTAGCACAGATACGCAGTATTTT. It codes for CASSYSNSPGRGSTDTQYF.